This TCR beta chain appears in the sequencing data of a study of T cell changes during pregnancy in multiple sclerosis. V lost 1 base and J lost 0; bases outside the gene matches: 2. Germline V gene data show CDR1 as SGHTA and CDR2 as FQGNSA. This CDR3 has 15 amino acids. This table comes from immunoSEQ multiplex PCR, and its TCRdb copy is limited to in-frame clones, with some not included. The table includes over 65,000 clones, around 93% detected once. This receptor was taken from a female donor in good health, enrolled as a control in a pregnancy study. This sequence joins TRBV7-2 and TRBJ2-7; TRBD1 matches at 8 bases. The sequences come from peripheral blood, collected in the first trimester of pregnancy. CDR3 in amino acids: CASSLGTGISYEQYF. The CDR3 coding sequence is TGTGCCAGCAGCTTAGGGACAGGGATCTCCTACGAGCAGTACTTC.